What follows describes a single T cell receptor (beta chain). These data come from a study of T-cell reconstitution after alpha-beta-depleted transplantation in children. The CDR3 contains 15 residues. Per the germline V gene, CDR1 is MGHDK and CDR2 is SYGVNS. The V end was cut by 4 bases, the J end by 5 bases, with 17 bases between. Preparing the TCRbeta library involved the use of unique molecular identifiers. MiXCR, run by TCRdb on the PCR reads, gives a single entry per CDR3 protein. The data show about 500,000 distinct CDR3 sequences, approximately 30% seen once. V gene TRBV25-1 combines with J gene TRBJ2-5; D is uncertain. Sequenced material: PBMCs from the stem cell graft donor, taken from the stem cell graft. This TCR was recovered from a human donor who donated a stem cell graft to a child with aplastic anemia. The CDR3: CASSAPGFAGETQYF. The CDR3 DNA reads as TGTGCCAGCAGTGCCCCCGGATTCGCCGGGGAGACCCAGTACTTC.